This section outlines one T cell receptor (beta chain) sequence together with its context. This sample was included in a study of blood T cell repertoires in COVID-19. Study overall: Samples came from the United States, Italy and Spain, spanning acute and convalescent COVID-19.

This CDR3 is 14 amino acids long. Per germline, CDR1 MGHDK and CDR2 SYGVNS. Between the trimmed V and J ends, which lost 5 bases and 0 bases, there was a span of 11 bases. As handled by the study authors: Reference gene primer amplification gave nucleated cell count estimates. The method was immunoSEQ multiplex PCR; TCRdb's version includes in-frame clones alone and lacks a portion of them. The V and J calls and clone size are taken from that table; D and trimming were inferred from the DNA. The sample lists roughly 300,000 clones; less than 85% were seen once. Sequences were obtained from PBMCs or T cells enriched from blood (not recorded which). This rearrangement joins TRBV25-1 to TRBJ2-7, with TRBD1 as a possible D gene (5 bases). This clonotype was obtained from a woman aged 45-65 years who had recovered from COVID-19. CDR3: CASSRTQSSYEQYF. DNA for the CDR3: TGTGCCAGCAGTCGGACACAGAGCTCCTACGAGCAGTACTTC.